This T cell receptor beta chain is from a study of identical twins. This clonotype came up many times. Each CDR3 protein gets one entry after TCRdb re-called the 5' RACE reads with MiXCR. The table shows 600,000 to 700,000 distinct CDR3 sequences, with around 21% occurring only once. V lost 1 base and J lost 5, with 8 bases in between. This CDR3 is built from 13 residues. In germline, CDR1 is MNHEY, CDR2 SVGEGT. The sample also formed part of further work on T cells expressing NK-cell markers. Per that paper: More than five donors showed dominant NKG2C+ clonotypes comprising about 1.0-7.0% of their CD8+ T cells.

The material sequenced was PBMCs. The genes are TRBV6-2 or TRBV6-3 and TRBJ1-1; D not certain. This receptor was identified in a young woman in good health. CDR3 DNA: TGTGCCAGCAGTTACTTCTCGGTTACTGAAGCTTTCTTT. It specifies CASSYFSVTEAFF.